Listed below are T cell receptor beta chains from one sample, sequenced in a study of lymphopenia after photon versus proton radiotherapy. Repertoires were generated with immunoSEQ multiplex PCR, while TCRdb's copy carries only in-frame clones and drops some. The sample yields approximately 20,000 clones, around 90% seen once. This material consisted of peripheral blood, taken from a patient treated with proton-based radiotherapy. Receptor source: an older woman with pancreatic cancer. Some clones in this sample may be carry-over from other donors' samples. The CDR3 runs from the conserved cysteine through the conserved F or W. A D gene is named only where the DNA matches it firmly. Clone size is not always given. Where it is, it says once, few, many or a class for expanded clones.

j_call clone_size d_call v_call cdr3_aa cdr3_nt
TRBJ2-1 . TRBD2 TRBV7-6 CASSRTSESYNEQFF TGTGCCAGCAGCCGTACTAGCGAATCCTACAATGAGCAGTTCTTC
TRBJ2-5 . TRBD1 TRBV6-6 CASNGRGPKTQYF TGTGCCAGCAACGGCAGGGGGCCAAAGACCCAGTACTTC
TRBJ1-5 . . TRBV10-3 CAISEKEIHQPQHF TGTGCCATCAGTGAGAAGGAGATTCATCAGCCCCAGCATTTT
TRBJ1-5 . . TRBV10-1 CASSSGLGQPQHF TGCGCCAGCAGTTCAGGGCTGGGACAGCCCCAGCATTTT
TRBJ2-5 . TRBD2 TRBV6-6 CASTNGAGGRETQYF TGTGCCAGCACCAATGGGGCGGGAGGCAGGGAGACCCAGTACTTC
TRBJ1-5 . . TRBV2 CASSGGGVVPQHF TGTGCCAGCAGTGGTGGAGGGGTGGTGCCCCAGCATTTT
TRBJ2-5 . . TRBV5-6 CASSLDGGSAKTQYF TGTGCCAGCAGCTTGGACGGGGGATCAGCAAAGACCCAGTACTTC
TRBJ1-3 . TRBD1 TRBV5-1 CASSLGGQNSGNTIYF TGCGCCAGCAGCTTGGGGGGACAGAACTCTGGAAACACCATATATTTT
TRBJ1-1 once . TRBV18 CASSLNHADLIEAFF TGTGCCAGCTCCCTCAATCACGCCGACTTGATTGAAGCTTTCTTT
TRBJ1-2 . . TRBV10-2 CASSEFVDYGYTF TGCGCCAGCAGTGAGTTTGTAGACTATGGCTACACCTTC
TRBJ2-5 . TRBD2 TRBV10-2 CASSDWLAGFQETQYF TGCGCCAGCAGTGATTGGCTAGCGGGCTTCCAAGAGACCCAGTACTTC
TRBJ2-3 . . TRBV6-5 CASPPDSSDTQYF TGTGCCAGCCCCCCGGACAGTTCAGATACGCAGTATTTT
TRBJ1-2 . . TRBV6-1 CASSELHYGYTF TGTGCCAGCAGTGAACTCCACTATGGCTACACCTTC
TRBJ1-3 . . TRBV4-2 CASSQEGRLGNTIYF TGTGCCAGCAGCCAAGAAGGGCGGCTTGGAAACACCATATATTTT
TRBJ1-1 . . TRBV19 CASRAGGRNTEAFF TGTGCCAGTAGGGCGGGGGGCCGGAACACTGAAGCTTTCTTT
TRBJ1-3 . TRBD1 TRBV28 CASSNEGQGRNTIYF TGTGCCAGCAGTAACGAGGGACAGGGAAGAAACACCATATATTTT
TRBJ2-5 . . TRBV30 CAWTRQIQETQYF TGTGCCTGGACCCGACAGATCCAAGAGACCCAGTACTTC
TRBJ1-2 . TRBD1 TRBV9 CASTNRGYSYGYTF TGTGCCAGCACCAACAGGGGATATTCCTATGGCTACACCTTC
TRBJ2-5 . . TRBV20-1 CSARDSGTQYF TGCAGTGCTAGAGATTCGGGGACCCAGTACTTC
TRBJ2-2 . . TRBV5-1 CASSLPDTANTGELFF TGCGCCAGCAGCTTGCCGGACACCGCGAACACCGGGGAGCTGTTTTTT
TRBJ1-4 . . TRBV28 CASSLTGDLGPTNEKLFF TGTGCCAGCAGTTTAACTGGGGACTTAGGTCCAACTAATGAAAAACTGTTTTTT
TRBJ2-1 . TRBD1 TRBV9 CASSVEDRDLHQFF TGTGCCAGCAGCGTAGAGGACAGGGATCTACATCAGTTCTTC
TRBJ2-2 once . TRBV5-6 CASSFRQGRNTGELFF TGTGCCAGCAGCTTCCGCCAGGGGAGGAACACCGGGGAGCTGTTTTTT
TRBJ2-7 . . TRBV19 CASSTGEGWEQYF TGTGCCAGTAGTACCGGAGAAGGCTGGGAGCAGTACTTC
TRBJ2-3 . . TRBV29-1 CSVGGQPDTQYF TGCAGCGTTGGAGGGCAGCCAGATACGCAGTATTTT
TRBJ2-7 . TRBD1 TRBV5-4 CASSLKGARNEQYF TGTGCCAGCAGCTTAAAGGGGGCGAGGAACGAGCAGTACTTC
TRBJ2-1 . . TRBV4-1 CASSQVPNPWGEQFF TGCGCCAGCAGCCAAGTCCCTAACCCTTGGGGTGAGCAGTTCTTC
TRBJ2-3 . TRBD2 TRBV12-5 CASGLIPSTGTSGTRFTDTQYF TGTGCTAGTGGTTTGATTCCTTCGACCGGGACTAGCGGGACCAGGTTCACAGATACGCAGTATTTT
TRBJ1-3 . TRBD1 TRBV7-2 CASSNTGQIYSGNTIYF TGTGCCAGCAGCAACACGGGACAGATTTACTCTGGAAACACCATATATTTT
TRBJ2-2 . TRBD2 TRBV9 CASSGLAGVGGELFF TGTGCCAGCAGCGGACTAGCGGGAGTGGGCGGGGAGCTGTTTTTT
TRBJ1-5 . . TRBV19 CASSGGVGDQPQHF TGTGCCAGTAGTGGAGGGGTAGGGGATCAGCCCCAGCATTTT
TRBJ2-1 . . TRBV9 CASSPRTSYNEQFF TGTGCCAGCAGCCCGCGAACTAGCTACAATGAGCAGTTCTTC
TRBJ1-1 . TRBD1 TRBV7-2 CASSQNRGSGAFF TGTGCCAGCAGCCAAAACAGGGGGTCGGGAGCTTTCTTT
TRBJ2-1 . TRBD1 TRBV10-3 CAISLTGDNEQFF TGTGCCATCAGCCTGACAGGGGACAATGAGCAGTTCTTC
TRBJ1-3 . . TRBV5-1 CASSYGLGGRTGNTIYF TGCGCCAGCAGCTACGGGTTGGGGGGTAGGACTGGAAACACCATATATTTT
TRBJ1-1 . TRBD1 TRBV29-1 CSARGGQGPGVLEAFF TGCAGCGCCCGAGGGGGACAGGGGCCTGGAGTTTTAGAAGCTTTCTTT
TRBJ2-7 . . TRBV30 CAWKRDRPYEQYF TGTGCCTGGAAAAGGGACCGACCCTACGAGCAGTACTTC
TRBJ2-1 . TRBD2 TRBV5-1 CASSWGGVAGEEQFF TGCGCCAGCAGCTGGGGGGGCGTAGCGGGAGAAGAGCAGTTCTTC
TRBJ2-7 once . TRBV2 CASSERDTNLSYEQYF TGTGCCAGCAGTGAACGGGACACTAATTTATCCTACGAGCAGTACTTC
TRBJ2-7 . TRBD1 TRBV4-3 CASSQEQGADEQYF TGCGCCAGCAGCCAAGAACAGGGGGCAGACGAGCAGTACTTC
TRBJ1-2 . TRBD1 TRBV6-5 CASSYTGQGGFGYTF TGTGCCAGCAGTTACACCGGACAGGGTGGGTTCGGCTACACCTTC
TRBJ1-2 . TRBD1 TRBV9 CASSVAGTDQDYGYTF TGTGCCAGCAGCGTAGCTGGGACAGATCAAGACTATGGCTACACCTTC
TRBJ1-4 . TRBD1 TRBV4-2 CASSQRDSNEKLFF TGTGCCAGCAGCCAGAGGGACAGTAATGAAAAACTGTTTTTT
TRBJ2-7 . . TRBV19 CASSITLNSYEQYF TGTGCCAGTAGTATAACCCTGAACTCCTACGAGCAGTACTTC
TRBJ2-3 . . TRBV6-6 CASSPDPRTDTQYF TGTGCCAGCAGTCCGGACCCCCGCACAGATACGCAGTATTTT
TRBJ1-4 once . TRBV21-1 CASILPGPDTTNEKLFF TGTGCCAGCATCCTACCGGGCCCGGATACGACTAATGAAAAACTGTTTTTT
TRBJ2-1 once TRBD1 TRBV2 CASSESRTGSNEQFF TGTGCCAGCAGTGAAAGTAGGACAGGGTCCAATGAGCAGTTCTTC
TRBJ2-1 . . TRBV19 CASSKRNNEQFF TGTGCCAGTAGCAAAAGGAACAATGAGCAGTTCTTC
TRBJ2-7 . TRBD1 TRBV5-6 CASSPTGGSYEQYF TGTGCCAGCAGCCCGACAGGGGGCTCCTACGAGCAGTACTTC
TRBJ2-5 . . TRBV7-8 CASSSWETQYF TGTGCCAGCAGCTCCTGGGAGACCCAGTACTTC
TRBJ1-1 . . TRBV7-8 CASSRQTGNAEAFF TGTGCCAGCAGCCGACAAACAGGGAACGCTGAAGCTTTCTTT
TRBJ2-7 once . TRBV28 CASSFPTGLGEQYF TGTGCCAGCAGTTTCCCGACAGGTCTGGGCGAGCAGTACTTC
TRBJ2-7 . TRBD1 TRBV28 CASSKRTGYEQYF TGTGCCAGCAGTAAACGGACAGGCTACGAGCAGTACTTC
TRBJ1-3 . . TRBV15 CATSRGISSGNTIYF TGTGCCACCAGCAGAGGGATCTCCTCTGGAAACACCATATATTTT
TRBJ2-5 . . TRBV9 CASSPGQFETQYF TGTGCCAGCAGCCCTGGACAGTTTGAGACCCAGTACTTC
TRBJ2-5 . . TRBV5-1 CASSLDMVGTQYF TGCGCCAGCAGCTTGGACATGGTTGGGACCCAGTACTTC
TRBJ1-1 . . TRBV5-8 CASSLPVTEAFF TGTGCCAGCAGCCTCCCTGTCACTGAAGCTTTCTTT
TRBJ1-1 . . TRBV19 CASSDSAMNTEAFF TGTGCCAGTAGTGACAGTGCAATGAACACTGAAGCTTTCTTT
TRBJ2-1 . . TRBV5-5 CASSVDAYNEQFF TGTGCCAGCAGCGTGGACGCGTACAATGAGCAGTTCTTC